Listed here are 3 T cell receptor beta chains from one sample, sequenced in a study of T cell changes during pregnancy in multiple sclerosis. The table came from immunoSEQ multiplex PCR; TCRdb's copy has only in-frame clones and leaves some out. The sample has approximately 60,000 clones; about 90% are singletons. Sequencing was performed on peripheral blood, taken in the first trimester of pregnancy. The receptors stem from a female donor with multiple sclerosis, enrolled in a pregnancy study.

The chain uses TRBV9 and TRBJ2-1; a possible D gene is TRBD2 (6 bases). Trimming pared 0 bases from V and 7 bases from J, leaving 14 bases between. CDR1 SGDLS and CDR2 YYNGEE come from the germline V gene. The CDR3 has 15 residues. The DNA of the CDR3 is TGTGCCAGCAGCGTAGGCCTCGGGAGAGGAAATGAGCAGTTCTTC. This translates into CASSVGLGRGNEQFF. Supplemented by reference TRBV9 and TRBJ2-1, the full variable domain reads DSGVTQTPKHLITATGQRVTLRCSPRSGDLSVYWYQQSLDQGLQFLIQYYNGEERAKGNILERFSAQQFPDLHSELNLSSLELGDSALYFCASSVGLGRGNEQFFGPGTRLTVL.

The chain is built from TRBV27 and TRBJ2-1; 11 bases fit TRBD2. The CDR3 extends over 16 amino acids. Germline V lookup: CDR1 MNHEY, CDR2 SMNVEV (reference sequence). V lost 5 bases and J lost 5; bases outside the gene matches: 8. The CDR3 is CASSLETSGNDNEQFF. The CDR3 nucleotides read TGTGCCAGCAGTCTCGAGACTAGCGGGAATGACAATGAGCAGTTCTTC.

This clone was observed a handful of times. J is TRBJ1-1 and V is TRBV9, with 10 bases matching TRBD1. The CDR3 spans 16 residues. Trimming took 4 bases from V and 1 from J; bases not matched to a gene: 7. The V gene's germline CDR1 is SGDLS and CDR2 YYNGEE. CDR3 amino acids: CASSLGTGVGNTEAFF. CDR3 in DNA: TGTGCCAGCAGCCTCGGGACAGGGGTAGGGAACACTGAAGCTTTCTTT. The variable domain in full, with the rest retrieved from reference TRBV9 and TRBJ1-1, is DSGVTQTPKHLITATGQRVTLRCSPRSGDLSVYWYQQSLDQGLQFLIQYYNGEERAKGNILERFSAQQFPDLHSELNLSSLELGDSALYFCASSLGTGVGNTEAFFGQGTRLTVV.